The 21 T cell receptor beta chains below come from one sample, sequenced in a study of blood T cells in healthy people across ages. A second PCR of about 7 to 11 cycles used a sample-barcoded 5' primer and a J-beta primer mix. MiXCR, applied by TCRdb to the 5' RACE reads, yields one record per CDR3 protein. Seen here are some 1.7 million distinct CDR3 sequences, roughly 30% observed once, and the top ten hold more than 6%. Sequenced sample: blood. The receptors shown here come from a woman in her twenties or thirties in good health.

The sample holds many counts of this clonotype. V gene TRBV5-6 combines with J gene TRBJ1-2; D is unresolved. With 1 base removed from V and 3 bases from J, the gap between germline ends came to 7 bases. Looked up from germline, CDR1 is SGHDT and CDR2 is YYEEEE. The CDR3 is 13 residues long. In DNA, the CDR3 is TGTGCCAGCAGCTTGAGTGGGCACTATGGCTACACCTTC. Translated, it gives CASSLSGHYGYTF.

This clonotype was seen a few times. The chain recombines TRBV2 with TRBJ2-3; D gene uncertain. The CDR3 has 12 amino acids. V shed 5 bases and J shed 6 bases, with 9 bases lying between them. The germline gives CDR1 SNHLY, CDR2 FYNNEI. The CDR3 DNA reads TGTGCCAGCAGTATCCTTACCGATACGCAGTATTTT. Translation gives CASSILTDTQYF. Full variable domain (remainder filled in from reference TRBV2 and TRBJ2-3): EPEVTQTPSHQVTQMGQEVILRCVPISNHLYFYWYRQILGQKVEFLVSFYNNEISEKSEIFDDQFSVERPDGSNFTLKIRSTKLEDSAMYFCASSILTDTQYFGPGTRLTVL.

This clonotype turned up a few times. This chain uses TRBV20-1 with TRBJ1-4; 11 bases fit TRBD1. V trimming: 6 bases; J trimming: 6 bases; junction bases outside the gene matches: 3. The germline V gene has CDR1 DFQATT and CDR2 SNEGSKA (reference sequence). This CDR3 region has 13 residues. For the CDR3, the DNA is TGCAGTGCCGGGGGACAGGGGGATGAAAAACTGTTTTTT. This encodes CSAGGQGDEKLFF.

This clonotype appeared many times. The V call is TRBV7-2, the J call TRBJ1-2, with D perhaps TRBD1 (6 bases). Germline V gene sequence: CDR1 SGHTA, CDR2 FQGNSA. This CDR3 has 13 residues. Trimming took off 1 base at V and 7 bases at J, with 10 bases between the two ends. Here the CDR3 reads CASSLEQGVGYTF. Written as DNA, the CDR3 is TGTGCCAGCAGCTTAGAACAGGGAGTTGGCTACACCTTC.

V is TRBV24-1 and J is TRBJ2-1; the D is unclear. Germline lookup yields CDR1 KGHDR and CDR2 SFDVKD. V gave up 4 bases and J gave up 9 bases, with 12 bases separating them. This CDR3 spans 13 amino acids. The CDR3 region has the DNA TGTGCCACCAGTGACAGGTGGGCGACTGAGCAGTTCTTC. This codes for CATSDRWATEQFF.

This clonotype was seen just once. A single base separates this from a much larger clone, so it may be a read error. The chain carries TRBV29-1 and TRBJ2-3; D is tentatively TRBD1 or TRBD2 (6 bases each). Trimming pared 4 bases from V and 2 bases from J, leaving 16 bases between. There are 15 residues in the CDR3. Germline V gene lookup returns CDR1 SQVTM and CDR2 ANQGSEA. The CDR3 spells CSVVAEGGVTDTQYF. The CDR3 region has the DNA TGCAGCGTTGTTGCGGAGGGGGGCGTCACAGATACGCAGTATTTT.

This rearrangement joins TRBV6-2 or TRBV6-3 to TRBJ2-1, with 8 nucleotides matching TRBD1. Germline-derived CDR1 and CDR2 are MNHEY and SVGEGT. The CDR3 is made up of 13 amino acids. J was trimmed by 10 bases and V by 9 bases; bases with no gene match: 11. Here the CDR3 DNA reads TGTGCCAGTTCGGACAGGGCGGTCAGGGAGCAGTTCTTC. It is translated as CASSDRAVREQFF.

The chain carries TRBV7-9 and TRBJ1-2, with 7 bases that match TRBD1. With V trimmed by 4 bases and J by 4 bases, 9 bases remained unmatched. The CDR3 sequence is 15 residues long. The germline gives CDR1 SEHNR, CDR2 FQNEAQ (reference sequence). This chain's CDR3 is CASSSHGTDGYGYTF. In DNA form, the CDR3 reads TGTGCCAGCAGCTCCCATGGGACAGATGGCTATGGCTACACCTTC.

The chain uses TRBV7-9 and TRBJ2-7; perhaps TRBD1 as D (6 bases). The CDR3 covers 15 residues. Germline V CDR1 and CDR2: SEHNR, FQNEAQ (reference sequence). V was shortened by 5 bases and J by 6 bases, with 20 bases between the two germline ends. CDR3 DNA: TGTGCCAGCAGCATAGGTGGACAGACCCCTCGCGAGCAGTACTTC. Protein product: CASSIGGQTPREQYF.

This clonotype was seen repeatedly, ten times or more. V is TRBV28 and J is TRBJ2-5, with no clear D. V lost 1 base, J lost 7 bases, and 13 bases lay in between. The V gene's germline CDR1 is MDHEN and CDR2 SYDVKM. The CDR3 is 14 amino acids. This CDR3 is CASSLSAGLLTQYF. CDR3 coding DNA: TGTGCCAGCAGTTTATCGGCAGGTTTATTGACCCAGTACTTC.

The V and J genes are TRBV29-1 and TRBJ2-3; D is unclear. Germline values: CDR1 SQVTM, CDR2 ANQGSEA. The CDR3 spans 12 residues. V dropped 8 bases and J dropped 3 bases, with 12 bases sitting between them. CDR3 sequence reads: CSPGSRTDTQYF. DNA for the CDR3: TGCAGCCCCGGCTCGAGGACAGATACGCAGTATTTT.

The chain recombines TRBV9 with TRBJ2-1, with a possible D match to TRBD2 (5 bases). With 3 bases removed from V and 5 bases from J, the gap between germline ends came to 12 bases. There are 14 residues in the CDR3. The germline V gene encodes CDR1 SGDLS and CDR2 YYNGEE. The CDR3 spells CASSGERYDNEQFF. The CDR3 nucleotides are TGTGCCAGCAGCGGGGAGCGGTACGACAATGAGCAGTTCTTC.

CDR3 region: CASSFNTGAEGKYF. CDR3 DNA: TGTGCCAGCAGCTTTAATACGGGGGCCGAGGGGAAGTACTTC. V and J are TRBV7-9 and TRBJ2-7; D may correspond to TRBD1 or TRBD2 (6 bases each). V was clipped by 3 bases and J by 11 bases, with 20 bases between them. Germline V lookup: CDR1 SEHNR, CDR2 FQNEAQ (reference sequence). This CDR3 is built from 14 residues.

This clonotype was recorded a few times. The chain employs TRBV3-1 and TRBJ1-2; 7 nucleotides agree with TRBD1. V was pared by 0 bases and J by 5 bases, with 3 bases of the junction left unmatched. The CDR3 is 14 amino acids. Germline-derived CDR1 and CDR2 are LGHDT and YNNKEL (reference sequence). The chain's CDR3 is CASSQDLQGYGYTF. DNA for the CDR3: TGTGCCAGCAGCCAAGATCTACAGGGGTATGGCTACACCTTC.

The rearrangement joins TRBV7-2 to TRBJ2-5; D is ambiguous. In germline, CDR1 is SGHTA, CDR2 FQGNSA. The CDR3 sequence is 14 residues long. V lost 3 bases, J lost 2 bases, and 10 bases lay in between. The DNA for the CDR3 is TGTGCCAGCAGCTTTTACAGTCAGCAAGAGACCCAGTACTTC. It specifies CASSFYSQQETQYF.

This clonotype was observed a single time. V usage is TRBV10-3 and J usage is TRBJ2-1, with TRBD1 matching over 10 bases. V lost 11 bases to trimming and J lost 5 bases; unmatched junction nucleotides: 15. CDR3 length: 16 residues. The germline CDR1 and CDR2 sequences are ENHRY and SYGVKD. The CDR3 DNA follows: TGTGCCGTTGGAGTAGCCGGGACAGGGGCCGACAATGAGCAGTTCTTC. Translating it yields CAVGVAGTGADNEQFF.

The CDR3 loop is CASSPGTPSYNEQYF. CDR3 nucleotide sequence: TGTGCCAGCAGTCCGGGGACGCCATCCTACAATGAGCAGTACTTC. The chain couples TRBV6-2 or TRBV6-3 to TRBJ2-1; D tentatively fits TRBD1 or TRBD2 (5 bases each). The J call is uncertain, as TRBJ2-7 better fits the DNA end. The CDR3 is 15 amino acids. Germline V CDR1 and CDR2: MNHEY, SVGEGT.

The J gene is TRBJ2-1, the V gene TRBV2, with TRBD2 matching over 7 bases. Germline CDR1 is SNHLY and CDR2 is FYNNEI. The CDR3 sequence is 16 residues long. Losses at the gene ends were 3 bases for V and 11 bases for J; bases not matched to a gene: 16. The CDR3 nucleotides read TGTGCCAGCAGTGACCCGGGGACTAACCCTAAAATAAAGCAGTTCTTC. Residues: CASSDPGTNPKIKQFF.

The chain is built from TRBV12-3 or TRBV12-4 and TRBJ1-6, with 8 positions matching TRBD1. CDR3 length equals 13 residues. Trimming cost V 7 bases and J 7 bases; bases outside gene matches: 3. This CDR3 is CASNRGTNSPLHF. CDR3 nucleotides: TGTGCCAGCAACAGGGGGACGAATTCACCCCTCCACTTT.

This clonotype was seen repeatedly, ten times or more. A read error may account for a junction end that differs from germline. This chain connects TRBV5-1 to TRBJ2-1; 7 nucleotides match TRBD1. The germline V gene has CDR1 SGHRS and CDR2 YFSETQ. The CDR3 extends over 14 amino acids. In DNA form, the CDR3 reads TGTGCCAGCAGTCCCGGGACAGACTACAATGAGCAGTTCTTC. Protein sequence: CASSPGTDYNEQFF.

In its sample, this clonotype was seen a few times. The chain is built from TRBV7-6 and TRBJ1-1, with D tentatively TRBD1 (6 bases). The CDR3 has 17 residues. CDR1 is SGHVS, CDR2 FNYEAQ, per germline. V was clipped by 2 bases and J by 13 bases, with 29 bases between them. CDR3 DNA: TGTGCCAGCAGCTTAAGCGACGGACAGCGTCCGCCCCACGGAGTTTTCTTT. Translation gives CASSLSDGQRPPHGVFF.